This entry lists 16 T cell receptor beta chains sequenced from one sample in a study of blood T cell repertoires in COVID-19 (dated by TCRdb to the early 2020s). Libraries were built with the immunoSEQ multiplex PCR assay. This is the immuneACCESS table as TCRdb keeps it, with only in-frame sequences that have V and J called. A part of the clones is gone; compared with another copy, unresolved V genes explain less than half, and the rest is unexplained. The sample has 120,000 or so clones on record, 55% to 70% of them singletons. The ten largest clones take up roughly 2.2% of the sample. The material sequenced was peripheral blood. Receptor source: an older woman with acute or convalescent COVID-19.

Only one count was recorded for this clone. The genes are TRBV29-1 and TRBJ2-7, with D maybe TRBD1 (6 bases). V lost 4 bases and J 3 bases, leaving 10 bases between the germline ends. The CDR3 has 12 amino acids. Germline lookup yields CDR1 SQVTM and CDR2 ANQGSEA. CDR3 amino acids: CSVVQGNYEQYF. Written as DNA, the CDR3 is TGCAGCGTTGTCCAGGGGAACTACGAGCAGTACTTC.

The rearrangement links TRBV4-3 to TRBJ1-2; unclear D gene. V lost 1 base to trimming and J lost 4 bases, with 13 bases between them. CDR1 and CDR2 (germline): LGHNA, YSLEER. The CDR3 is 15 residues long. The CDR3 loop reads CASSQAVSQPYGYTF. The CDR3 DNA sequence: TGCGCCAGCAGCCAAGCGGTTTCCCAACCCTATGGCTACACCTTC.

The V and J genes are TRBV28 and TRBJ2-5, with 9 bases matching TRBD2. V trimming: 5 bases; J trimming: 0 bases; junction bases outside the gene matches: 19. The length of the CDR3 is 20 residues. The germline CDR1 and CDR2 sequences are MDHEN and SYDVKM. For the CDR3, the DNA is TGTGCCAGCAGTGGCATAGATTTCCCCATGTCTAGCGGGAACCAAGAGACCCAGTACTTC. Protein product: CASSGIDFPMSSGNQETQYF.

The J gene is TRBJ2-5, the V gene TRBV10-3; D gene uncertain. Trimming took 2 bases from V and 3 from J, leaving 7 bases between them. CDR3 length equals 13 residues. Looked up from germline, CDR1 is ENHRY and CDR2 is SYGVKD. As DNA, the CDR3 is TGTGCCATCAGTGAGGGTCAGAAAGAGACCCAGTACTTC. Its translation: CAISEGQKETQYF.

The chain joins TRBV28 to TRBJ2-6; a weak D match, TRBD1 (5 bases). Per the germline V gene, CDR1 is MDHEN and CDR2 is SYDVKM. Trimming cost V 5 bases and J 0 bases, with 14 bases left between them. CDR3 length: 17 residues. The CDR3 sequence is CASSPSGSHSGANVLTF. The CDR3 DNA is TGTGCCAGCAGTCCTTCAGGGTCCCACTCTGGGGCCAACGTCCTGACTTTC.

The V call is TRBV27, the J call TRBJ2-5, with 7 bases identical to TRBD1. This CDR3 has 13 residues. V lost 5 bases and J lost 4; bases outside the gene matches: 4. Germline V gives CDR1 MNHEY, CDR2 SMNVEV (reference sequence). The CDR3 region has the DNA TGTGCCAGCAGTATTAGACAGGGAGAGACCCAGTACTTC. The encoded protein is CASSIRQGETQYF.

This clone showed up just a few times. The chain has TRBV2 and TRBJ2-7; D is perhaps TRBD2 (5 bases). V was clipped by 4 bases and J by 2 bases, with 15 bases between them. This CDR3 has 15 residues. Germline-derived CDR1 and CDR2 are SNHLY and FYNNEI. The CDR3 loop reads CASSGGSSLTYEQYF. Here the CDR3 DNA reads TGTGCCAGCAGTGGAGGGTCCAGCCTAACCTACGAGCAGTACTTC.

The V gene is TRBV5-1, the J gene TRBJ1-2; D might be TRBD1 (5 bases). The V gene lost 4 bases and the J gene lost 9 bases, with 16 bases spanning the gap. The CDR3 extends over 13 amino acids. Germline V lookup: CDR1 SGHRS, CDR2 YFSETQ. CDR3 residues: CASSRTPKVCYTF. The CDR3 bases are TGCGCCAGCAGCCGGACACCCAAGGTGTGCTACACCTTC.

J is TRBJ1-1 and V is TRBV19; D not certain. This CDR3 is built from 15 residues. Germline V gives CDR1 LNHDA, CDR2 SQIVND (reference sequence). The V and J ends lost 3 bases and 0 bases respectively, with 11 bases between them. CDR3 nucleotide sequence: TGTGCCAGTAGTATCCAGGCCCTCATGAACACTGAAGCTTTCTTT. It codes for CASSIQALMNTEAFF.

The CDR3 region is CASSQFPGTSSYEQYF. CDR3 DNA: TGTGCCAGCAGCCAATTTCCCGGGACTAGCAGCTACGAGCAGTACTTC. The chain has TRBV3-1 (or the pseudogene TRBV3-2) and TRBJ2-7, with TRBD2 matching 9 bases. This CDR3 region has 16 residues. Germline V lookup: CDR1 LGHDT, CDR2 YNNKEL (reference sequence). V dropped 2 bases and J dropped 3; count of bases not matched to a gene: 8.

The chain combines TRBV28 with TRBJ2-7, with 12 bases aligning to TRBD2. Germline values: CDR1 MDHEN, CDR2 SYDVKM. The CDR3 runs 14 residues. V gave up 8 bases and J gave up 2 bases; unmatched junction bases: 4. The CDR3 DNA follows: TGTGCCAGCCGGCGACTAGCGGGAGCCTACGAGCAGTACTTC. It is translated as CASRRLAGAYEQYF.

The V gene is TRBV7-8, the J gene TRBJ1-4; weak D call: TRBD1 (5 bases). The ends were cut back, 5 bases at V and 3 bases at J, with 10 bases in the middle. CDR3 length: 14 residues. Germline CDR1 SGHVS, CDR2 FQNEAQ. The CDR3 DNA follows: TGTGCCAGCAGCAAAGACAGCTCTAATGAAAAACTGTTTTTT. Amino acids: CASSKDSSNEKLFF. Full variable domain (rest looked up from reference TRBV7-8 and TRBJ1-4): GAGVSQSPRYKVAKRGQDVALRCDPISGHVSLFWYQQALGQGPEFLTYFQNEAQLDKSGLPSDRFFAERPEGSVSTLKIQRTQQEDSAVYLCASSKDSSNEKLFFGSGTQLSVL.

Details on this clone: Other DNA sequences from this sample encode an identical CDR3 as well. The rearrangement uses TRBV19 and TRBJ1-2; 10 bases agree with TRBD1. CDR1 LNHDA and CDR2 SQIVND come from the germline V gene (reference sequence). The CDR3 contains 13 residues. The V gene end was trimmed by 6 bases and the J gene end by 8 bases; junction bases not matched to a gene: 6. CDR3 in amino acids: CASSDRGRRGYTF. The CDR3 DNA is TGTGCCAGTAGCGACAGGGGGCGACGGGGCTACACCTTC.

This chain links TRBV5-6 with TRBJ2-4; 7 bases are a match to TRBD1. The ends lost 2 bases at V and 8 bases at J; junction bases unmatched: 4. Germline CDR1 SGHDT, CDR2 YYEEEE. This CDR3 is built from 13 residues. The CDR3 nucleotides are TGTGCCAGCAGCTTAGGGGGCCGGGACATTCAGTACTTC. This codes for CASSLGGRDIQYF.

The J gene is TRBJ1-1, the V gene TRBV7-3; 7 bases agree with TRBD1. CDR1 is SGHTA and CDR2 is FQGTGA in the germline V gene. CDR3 length: 16 residues. Unmatched junction bases numbered 8, after V lost 2 bases and J lost 2 bases. The CDR3: CASSLSPGTANTEAFF. CDR3 bases: TGTGCCAGCAGCTTATCGCCCGGGACAGCCAACACTGAAGCTTTCTTT.

The sample holds a few counts of this clone. The chain combines TRBV14 with TRBJ2-1; D is possibly TRBD1 (5 bases). V lost 1 base and J 9 bases, leaving 13 bases between the germline ends. Per the germline V gene, CDR1 is SGHDN and CDR2 is FVKESK. The length of the CDR3 is 14 residues. CDR3 bases: TGTGCCAGCAGCCAAGTGCAGGGATTTGTTGAGCAGTTCTTC. This codes for CASSQVQGFVEQFF.